In its sample, the clone carrying this T cell receptor (beta chain) ranks as medium-sized. CDR3 size: 15 residues. Germline values: CDR1 SGHRS, CDR2 YFSETQ. V was pared by 2 bases and J by 4 bases, with 7 bases of the junction left unmatched. Libraries were prepared by immunoSEQ multiplex PCR; TCRdb keeps only in-frame clonotypes and omits some of them. The sample consists of around 45,000 clones, over 60% of them appearing once. This specimen belongs to a study of OX40 agonist ivuxolimab in advanced cancers. This material consisted of CD4+ or CD8+ T cells sorted from blood, taken in a trial of the OX40 agonist ivuxolimab. This sequence joins TRBV5-1 and TRBJ2-3; 7 nucleotides line up with TRBD2. This sequence was found in an adult with an advanced solid tumor such as melanoma, head and neck, liver or kidney cancer. The CDR3 here is CASSLLAGDADTQYF. In nucleotides, the CDR3 is TGCGCCAGCAGCTTACTGGCGGGAGATGCAGATACGCAGTATTTT.